Sequencing of this T cell receptor (beta chain) was carried out in a study of T cell repertoires in cytomegalovirus infection. Study in general: Epitope selection comprised recently identified HLA-C-restricted CMV epitopes and well-studied HLA-B-restricted CMV epitopes. Carrying CMV and the relevant HLA type showed in public TCR beta signatures. Regarding the study as a whole: CMV-specific TCR beta clonotypes restricted by HLA-C were the ones dominating the ex vivo response.

The CDR3 length is 13 residues. V was trimmed by 6 bases and J by 4 bases, leaving 12 bases between them. In this sample, this clonotype turned up a few times. Its antigen remains unknown. TCRdb re-analysed the reads in MiXCR, keeping a single row per CDR3 protein. Of around 800,000 distinct CDR3 sequences in the sample, roughly 33% are singletons; the top ten hold roughly an eighth. The rearrangement uses TRBV12-3 or TRBV12-4 and TRBJ1-2; D may be TRBD1 (5 bases). Here the sequenced sample was cultured CD8+ T cells from PBMCs, taken from culture after CMV antigen stimulation. The receptor's source is a human donor in good health (CMV status not recorded). Some clones in this sample may be carry-over from other donors' samples. The CDR3 spells CASSPGLSYGYTF. DNA for the CDR3: TGTGCCAGCAGCCCGGGACTTTCCTATGGCTACACCTTC.